Listed below are T cell receptor beta chains from one sample, sequenced in a study of metastatic and nonmetastatic thyroid tumors. TCRdb re-analyzed the PCR reads through MiXCR. The top ten hold approximately 6.1% of the sample, which has almost 70,000 clones, around 14% seen once. Sample: blood. The source of these receptors is a male donor with papillary thyroid cancer or a benign thyroid nodule (not recorded which). Some clones in this sample may be carry-over from other donors' samples. Each CDR3 is given with its conserved first and last residue. The D gene is left open where the match is weak. Expanded clones are given a class, and other clones once, few, many or no size at all.

V: TRBV5-4
size: few
D: TRBD1
J: TRBJ2-3
DNA: TGTGCCAGCAGCTGGACAGGGGTGGGCGGCCCAGATACGCAGTATTTT
CDR3: CASSWTGVGGPDTQYF

V: TRBV19
size: many
D: TRBD1
J: TRBJ1-5
DNA: TGTGCCAGTAGTATAGATGGTCCAGGACAGGGGGGCCCCCAGCATTTT
CDR3: CASSIDGPGQGGPQHF

V: TRBV7-3
size: NA
D: NA
J: TRBJ2-2
DNA: TGTGCCAGCAGCCCGAGTGCGGTAGGAAAGAACACCGGGGAGCTGTTTTTT
CDR3: CASSPSAVGKNTGELFF

V: TRBV13
size: many
D: NA
J: TRBJ2-7
DNA: TGTGCCAGCAGCCGGACAGCGGGGTCCTCCTACGAGCAGTACTTC
CDR3: CASSRTAGSSYEQYF

V: TRBV30
size: NA
D: NA
J: TRBJ2-3
DNA: TGTGCCTGGAGTCTAAAGCGGAGCACAGATACGCAGTATTTT
CDR3: CAWSLKRSTDTQYF

V: TRBV7-2
size: many
D: NA
J: TRBJ2-3
DNA: TGTGCCAGCAGCTTAGAAGCTAGGCCTGCCACAGATACGCAGTATTTT
CDR3: CASSLEARPATDTQYF

V: TRBV7-9
size: medium-sized
D: NA
J: TRBJ1-1
DNA: TGTGCCAGCAGCTACAAAGGCACTGAAGCTTTCTTT
CDR3: CASSYKGTEAFF

V: TRBV30
size: NA
D: TRBD1
J: TRBJ1-5
DNA: TGTGCCTGGGCCCAGGGGGCAGGGAATCAGCCCCAGCATTTT
CDR3: CAWAQGAGNQPQHF

V: TRBV30
size: many
D: NA
J: TRBJ2-3
DNA: TGTGCCTGGGAGACAGCAGATACGCAGTATTTT
CDR3: CAWETADTQYF

V: TRBV7-2
size: NA
D: NA
J: TRBJ1-5
DNA: TGTGCCAGCAGCCACAGCAATAATCAGCCCCAGCATTTT
CDR3: CASSHSNNQPQHF

V: TRBV6-1
size: many
D: NA
J: TRBJ2-1
DNA: TGTGCCAGCAGTTCGGGGGATGAGCAGTTCTTC
CDR3: CASSSGDEQFF

V: TRBV7-6
size: many
D: NA
J: TRBJ2-1
DNA: TGTGCCAGCAGCTTAAGGTCGGCTGATAATGAGCAGTTCTTC
CDR3: CASSLRSADNEQFF

V: TRBV28
size: NA
D: NA
J: TRBJ2-5
DNA: TGTGCCAGCAGGGGGGCTCTGGGGTATAAGACCCAGTACTTT
CDR3: CASRGALGYKTQYF

V: TRBV6-1
size: NA
D: NA
J: TRBJ1-2
DNA: TGTGCCAGCAGTGACGCAGGTGGTCAATATGTCTACACCTTC
CDR3: CASSDAGGQYVYTF

V: TRBV30
size: NA
D: TRBD2
J: TRBJ2-1
DNA: TGTGCCTGGAGCGCCGGGGGGAGTGGGAGCGATGAGCAGTTCTTC
CDR3: CAWSAGGSGSDEQFF

V: TRBV2
size: many
D: TRBD2
J: TRBJ2-6
DNA: TGTGCCAGCATCCTAGCGGCTGACTCTGGGGCCAACGTCCTGACTTTC
CDR3: CASILAADSGANVLTF

V: TRBV6-2/TRBV6-3
size: many
D: TRBD2
J: TRBJ2-1
DNA: TGTGCCAGCAGTTCCGGGACTAGTGCCAATGAGCAGTTCTTC
CDR3: CASSSGTSANEQFF

V: TRBV12-3/TRBV12-4
size: many
D: TRBD1
J: TRBJ2-1
DNA: TGTGCCAGCAGTTCGGACAGGGATTCCTACAATGAGCAGTTCTTC
CDR3: CASSSDRDSYNEQFF

V: TRBV6-6
size: many
D: TRBD2
J: TRBJ2-1
DNA: TGTGCCAGCAGTTACTCGACCGAGAGTCGAAACGGACTAGCGTTCAATGAGCAGTTCTTC
CDR3: CASSYSTESRNGLAFNEQFF

V: TRBV12-3/TRBV12-4
size: few
D: TRBD2
J: TRBJ2-3
DNA: TGTGCCAGCAGTTTAGAGACAGCGGGAGGGATAGATACGCAGTATTTT
CDR3: CASSLETAGGIDTQYF

V: TRBV27
size: NA
D: TRBD2
J: TRBJ2-1
DNA: TGTGCCAGCAGTTCCTTGGGACTAGCGGAACAGAATGAGCAGTTCTTC
CDR3: CASSSLGLAEQNEQFF

V: TRBV7-2
size: many
D: TRBD1
J: TRBJ1-4
DNA: TGTGCCAGCAGGTTGGACAGGGGGAGTAGTGAAAAACTGTTTTTT
CDR3: CASRLDRGSSEKLFF

V: TRBV30
size: NA
D: NA
J: TRBJ1-5
DNA: TGTGCCTGGAGTCACTTAGGGCAGGGAAGAAATCAGCACCAGCATTTT
CDR3: CAWSHLGQGRNQHQHF

V: TRBV7-3
size: many
D: TRBD2
J: TRBJ2-4
DNA: TGTGCCAGCAGCCAGGGACTAGCGACTTTTAACATTCAGTACTTC
CDR3: CASSQGLATFNIQYF

V: TRBV19
size: few
D: NA
J: TRBJ1-2
DNA: TGTGCCAGTAGTAGACGCGACAGGACCAACTATGGCTACACCTTC
CDR3: CASSRRDRTNYGYTF

V: TRBV28
size: NA
D: NA
J: TRBJ2-7
DNA: TGTTCCAGCATTACAGGGTCCGAACGCAACTACGAGCAGTACTTC
CDR3: CSSITGSERNYEQYF

V: TRBV19
size: many
D: NA
J: TRBJ2-1
DNA: TGTGCCAGTAGTATCGGGCAGGGCTACAATGAGCAGTTCTTC
CDR3: CASSIGQGYNEQFF

V: TRBV9
size: many
D: TRBD2
J: TRBJ2-3
DNA: TGTGCCAGCAGCCCTCACACTACTAGCGGAAGCACAGATACGCAGTATTTT
CDR3: CASSPHTTSGSTDTQYF

V: TRBV28
size: medium-sized
D: NA
J: TRBJ2-7
DNA: TGTGCCAGCAGGCGGCGCGGGACACCTCAAATATACGAGCAGTACTTC
CDR3: CASRRRGTPQIYEQYF

V: TRBV7-2
size: many
D: NA
J: TRBJ2-7
DNA: TGTGCCAGCAGCTTAGCGACTAGGACCTACGAGCAGTACTTC
CDR3: CASSLATRTYEQYF

V: TRBV5-1
size: many
D: TRBD1
J: TRBJ1-3
DNA: TGCGCCAGCAGCGCGGGACAGGGAGGAGGAAACACCATATATTTT
CDR3: CASSAGQGGGNTIYF

V: TRBV20-1
size: many
D: NA
J: TRBJ2-1
DNA: TGCAGTGCTAGATCCGGGCTCAACAATGAGCAGTTCTTC
CDR3: CSARSGLNNEQFF

V: TRBV6-1
size: many
D: NA
J: TRBJ2-1
DNA: TGTGCCAGCAGTATCGGGAGTCCACACAATGAGCAGTTCTTC
CDR3: CASSIGSPHNEQFF

V: TRBV18
size: NA
D: NA
J: TRBJ1-5
DNA: TGTGCCAGCTCACCCGGACCGCAGGCCAATCAGCCCCAGCATTTT
CDR3: CASSPGPQANQPQHF